Listed below are T cell receptor beta chains from one sample, sequenced in a study of regulatory T cells in long-lasting Graves disease. TCRdb re-called the multiplex PCR reads with MiXCR, one entry per CDR3 protein. The repertoire holds about 300,000 distinct CDR3 sequences, with around 21% as singletons. The sequenced sample was peripheral blood mononuclear cells (PBMCs), obtained when the disease was refractory, from a patient treated with antithyroid drugs. Every receptor here comes from a female donor with Graves disease. Each CDR3 is given with its conserved first and last residue. A D gene is named only where the DNA matches it firmly. Only some rows state a clone size, as once, few, many or a class for expanded clones.

J gene: TRBJ1-1; V gene: TRBV6-2/TRBV6-3; clone size: -; D gene: TRBD1; CDR3 length: 13; CDR3 protein: CASSSLDRLGAFF; CDR3 DNA: TGTGCCAGCAGTTCCTTGGACAGGTTGGGAGCTTTCTTT
J gene: TRBJ2-5; V gene: TRBV13; clone size: many; D gene: -; CDR3 length: 11; CDR3 protein: CASSLEGTQYF; CDR3 DNA: TGTGCCAGCAGCTTAGAGGGGACCCAGTACTTC
J gene: TRBJ2-7; V gene: TRBV20-1; clone size: -; D gene: -; CDR3 length: 15; CDR3 protein: CSARDLRGLPYEQYF; CDR3 DNA: TGCAGTGCTAGAGATTTGCGGGGGCTCCCCTACGAGCAGTACTTC
J gene: TRBJ2-1; V gene: TRBV12-3/TRBV12-4; clone size: -; D gene: TRBD2; CDR3 length: 16; CDR3 protein: CASSNTGLPEGNEQFF; CDR3 DNA: TGTGCCAGCAGTAACACGGGACTACCCGAAGGGAATGAGCAGTTCTTC
J gene: TRBJ1-2; V gene: TRBV28; clone size: many; D gene: -; CDR3 length: 13; CDR3 protein: CATRLRIGGGYTF; CDR3 DNA: TGTGCTACTAGGCTACGGATAGGGGGTGGCTACACCTTC
J gene: TRBJ2-5; V gene: TRBV28; clone size: -; D gene: -; CDR3 length: 17; CDR3 protein: CASAPGTGKTSKETQYF; CDR3 DNA: TGTGCCAGCGCACCCGGGACGGGTAAAACTAGCAAAGAGACCCAGTACTTC
J gene: TRBJ2-5; V gene: TRBV5-4; clone size: -; D gene: TRBD1; CDR3 length: 15; CDR3 protein: CASSGSTGWGETQYF; CDR3 DNA: TGTGCCAGCAGCGGATCGACAGGGTGGGGGGAGACCCAGTACTTC
J gene: TRBJ2-7; V gene: TRBV29-1; clone size: -; D gene: -; CDR3 length: 13; CDR3 protein: CSVVTTGLYEQYF; CDR3 DNA: TGCAGCGTTGTCACCACAGGCCTTTACGAGCAGTACTTC
J gene: TRBJ1-6; V gene: TRBV10-3; clone size: -; D gene: -; CDR3 length: 14; CDR3 protein: CAISENGWDSPLHF; CDR3 DNA: TGTGCCATCAGTGAGAACGGGTGGGATTCACCCCTCCACTTT
J gene: TRBJ1-5; V gene: TRBV12-3/TRBV12-4; clone size: many; D gene: TRBD1; CDR3 length: 15; CDR3 protein: CASSLRDSSNQPQHF; CDR3 DNA: TGTGCCAGCAGCTTACGGGACAGTAGCAATCAGCCCCAGCATTTT
J gene: TRBJ2-7; V gene: TRBV2; clone size: many; D gene: -; CDR3 length: 11; CDR3 protein: CASRNLYEQYF; CDR3 DNA: TGTGCCAGCAGAAACCTCTACGAGCAGTACTTC
J gene: TRBJ1-2; V gene: TRBV2; clone size: many; D gene: -; CDR3 length: 14; CDR3 protein: CASSEEDRLGGYTF; CDR3 DNA: TGTGCCAGCAGTGAAGAGGACAGACTGGGCGGCTACACCTTC
J gene: TRBJ2-1; V gene: TRBV12-3/TRBV12-4; clone size: -; D gene: TRBD1; CDR3 length: 14; CDR3 protein: CASSDRASYNEQFF; CDR3 DNA: TGTGCCAGCAGCGACAGGGCTTCCTACAATGAGCAGTTCTTC
J gene: TRBJ2-2; V gene: TRBV20-1; clone size: many; D gene: TRBD2; CDR3 length: 14; CDR3 protein: CSARPGLDGGELFF; CDR3 DNA: TGCAGTGCTAGACCTGGACTAGATGGCGGGGAGCTGTTTTTT
J gene: TRBJ2-7; V gene: TRBV27; clone size: many; D gene: TRBD2; CDR3 length: 14; CDR3 protein: CASSLLAGAYEQYF; CDR3 DNA: TGTGCCAGCAGTTTATTGGCGGGGGCCTACGAGCAGTACTTC
J gene: TRBJ1-4; V gene: TRBV27; clone size: -; D gene: -; CDR3 length: 13; CDR3 protein: CASRKTASEKLFF; CDR3 DNA: TGTGCCAGCAGGAAGACAGCCAGTGAAAAACTGTTTTTT
J gene: TRBJ2-7; V gene: TRBV27; clone size: -; D gene: -; CDR3 length: 15; CDR3 protein: CASSDGGRVPYEQYF; CDR3 DNA: TGTGCCAGCAGTGACGGGGGGCGGGTGCCCTACGAGCAGTACTTC
J gene: TRBJ2-5; V gene: TRBV19; clone size: few; D gene: -; CDR3 length: 16; CDR3 protein: CASSMGQGKGQETQYF; CDR3 DNA: TGTGCCAGTAGTATGGGGCAGGGAAAAGGGCAAGAGACCCAGTACTTC
J gene: TRBJ1-1; V gene: TRBV7-9; clone size: -; D gene: TRBD1; CDR3 length: 15; CDR3 protein: CASSLVRGSNTEAFF; CDR3 DNA: TGTGCCAGCAGCTTAGTCAGGGGGTCGAACACTGAAGCTTTCTTT
J gene: TRBJ1-5; V gene: TRBV5-1; clone size: many; D gene: -; CDR3 length: 13; CDR3 protein: CASSLGGSQPQHF; CDR3 DNA: TGTGCCAGCAGCTTAGGAGGAAGTCAGCCCCAGCATTTT
J gene: TRBJ2-7; V gene: TRBV28; clone size: many; D gene: TRBD2; CDR3 length: 13; CDR3 protein: CASSLTSVYEQYF; CDR3 DNA: TGTGCCAGCAGCCTTACTAGCGTCTACGAGCAGTACTTC
J gene: TRBJ2-7; V gene: TRBV4-1; clone size: -; D gene: TRBD2; CDR3 length: 16; CDR3 protein: CASSPTGASGSYEQYF; CDR3 DNA: TGCGCCAGCAGCCCCACCGGGGCTAGCGGGAGCTACGAGCAGTACTTC
J gene: TRBJ2-7; V gene: TRBV6-1; clone size: once; D gene: TRBD2; CDR3 length: 14; CDR3 protein: CASRAGGPRDEQYF; CDR3 DNA: TGTGCCAGCAGGGCGGGGGGCCCTCGGGACGAGCAGTACTTC
J gene: TRBJ2-5; V gene: TRBV7-9; clone size: many; D gene: TRBD2; CDR3 length: 13; CDR3 protein: CASSRGDRETQYF; CDR3 DNA: TGTGCCAGCAGTCGGGGGGACCGAGAGACCCAGTACTTC
J gene: TRBJ2-7; V gene: TRBV3-1; clone size: few; D gene: -; CDR3 length: 15; CDR3 protein: CASSQVPYPNYEQYF; CDR3 DNA: TGTGCCAGCAGCCAAGTCCCCTATCCCAACTACGAGCAGTACTTC
J gene: TRBJ1-1; V gene: TRBV28; clone size: many; D gene: TRBD1; CDR3 length: 13; CDR3 protein: CASSLSTGAEAFF; CDR3 DNA: TGTGCCAGCAGTTTGTCGACAGGGGCTGAAGCTTTCTTT
J gene: TRBJ2-1; V gene: TRBV6-4; clone size: many; D gene: -; CDR3 length: 14; CDR3 protein: CASSDSNKNNEQFF; CDR3 DNA: TGTGCCAGCAGTGACTCGAACAAAAACAATGAGCAGTTCTTC
J gene: TRBJ2-2; V gene: TRBV27; clone size: few; D gene: TRBD1; CDR3 length: 16; CDR3 protein: CASSTKDRGYTGELFF; CDR3 DNA: TGTGCCAGCAGCACAAAGGACAGGGGATACACCGGGGAGCTGTTTTTT
J gene: TRBJ1-5; V gene: TRBV28; clone size: -; D gene: -; CDR3 length: 15; CDR3 protein: CASSLRGSSNQPQHF; CDR3 DNA: TGTGCCAGCAGTTTACGGGGATCGAGCAATCAGCCCCAGCATTTT
J gene: TRBJ2-5; V gene: TRBV14; clone size: few; D gene: TRBD2; CDR3 length: 15; CDR3 protein: CASSPLAGAYETQYF; CDR3 DNA: TGTGCCAGCAGCCCCCTAGCGGGAGCTTACGAGACCCAGTACTTC
J gene: TRBJ2-3; V gene: TRBV28; clone size: few; D gene: TRBD1; CDR3 length: 16; CDR3 protein: CASSLAETGDTDTQYF; CDR3 DNA: TGTGCCAGCAGTTTAGCGGAGACAGGGGATACAGATACGCAGTATTTT
J gene: TRBJ2-2; V gene: TRBV19; clone size: few; D gene: -; CDR3 length: 15; CDR3 protein: CASSMDPRDTGELFF; CDR3 DNA: TGTGCCAGTAGTATGGATCCCCGTGACACCGGGGAGCTGTTTTTT
J gene: TRBJ2-7; V gene: TRBV7-2; clone size: many; D gene: TRBD1; CDR3 length: 15; CDR3 protein: CASSWGQGARYEQYF; CDR3 DNA: TGTGCCAGCAGCTGGGGACAGGGGGCTAGGTACGAGCAGTACTTC
J gene: TRBJ2-2; V gene: TRBV5-1; clone size: -; D gene: TRBD1; CDR3 length: 15; CDR3 protein: CASSPTGGNTGELFF; CDR3 DNA: TGCGCCAGCAGCCCGACAGGGGGCAACACCGGGGAGCTGTTTTTT
J gene: TRBJ2-7; V gene: TRBV6-2/TRBV6-3; clone size: many; D gene: TRBD2; CDR3 length: 15; CDR3 protein: CASSPRTSGAYEQYF; CDR3 DNA: TGTGCCAGCAGCCCACGGACTAGCGGGGCCTACGAGCAGTACTTC
J gene: TRBJ2-1; V gene: TRBV11-1; clone size: -; D gene: TRBD1; CDR3 length: 14; CDR3 protein: CASQPGQGVDEQFF; CDR3 DNA: TGTGCCAGCCAACCGGGACAGGGGGTCGATGAGCAGTTCTTC
J gene: TRBJ1-5; V gene: TRBV2; clone size: -; D gene: -; CDR3 length: 14; CDR3 protein: CASKGGTGDPPQHF; CDR3 DNA: TGTGCCAGCAAAGGAGGGACGGGAGATCCGCCCCAGCATTTT
J gene: TRBJ2-7; V gene: TRBV3-1; clone size: -; D gene: -; CDR3 length: 12; CDR3 protein: CASGQEGYEQYF; CDR3 DNA: TGTGCCAGCGGCCAAGAGGGGTACGAGCAGTACTTC
J gene: TRBJ1-2; V gene: TRBV29-1; clone size: many; D gene: -; CDR3 length: 13; CDR3 protein: CSVEGTANYGYTF; CDR3 DNA: TGCAGCGTTGAAGGGACGGCGAACTATGGCTACACCTTC
J gene: TRBJ1-2; V gene: TRBV5-1; clone size: -; D gene: -; CDR3 length: 15; CDR3 protein: CASSLDPGSNYGYTF; CDR3 DNA: TGCGCCAGCAGCTTGGATCCCGGCTCTAACTATGGCTACACCTTC
J gene: TRBJ1-5; V gene: TRBV15; clone size: many; D gene: -; CDR3 length: 14; CDR3 protein: CATSRTGWNQPQHF; CDR3 DNA: TGTGCCACCAGTCGGACCGGATGGAATCAGCCCCAGCATTTT
J gene: TRBJ1-5; V gene: TRBV12-3/TRBV12-4; clone size: many; D gene: -; CDR3 length: 14; CDR3 protein: CASSSFGATQPQHF; CDR3 DNA: TGTGCCAGCAGTTCATTCGGGGCCACTCAGCCCCAGCATTTT
J gene: TRBJ2-5; V gene: TRBV7-2; clone size: many; D gene: TRBD2; CDR3 length: 16; CDR3 protein: CASSLVASGYQETQYF; CDR3 DNA: TGTGCCAGCAGCTTAGTGGCTAGCGGGTACCAAGAGACCCAGTACTTC
J gene: TRBJ2-5; V gene: TRBV28; clone size: many; D gene: -; CDR3 length: 15; CDR3 protein: CASSSRLRRRETQYF; CDR3 DNA: TGTGCCAGCAGTTCCAGGCTCCGGCGGAGAGAGACCCAGTACTTC
J gene: TRBJ2-7; V gene: TRBV29-1; clone size: few; D gene: -; CDR3 length: 13; CDR3 protein: CSVRGIERLEQYF; CDR3 DNA: TGCAGCGTTCGTGGCATCGAACGTTTGGAGCAGTACTTC
J gene: TRBJ2-5; V gene: TRBV20-1; clone size: many; D gene: -; CDR3 length: 19; CDR3 protein: CSAREPATSFGQTKETQYF; CDR3 DNA: TGCAGTGCTAGAGAACCGGCAACATCATTCGGACAGACGAAAGAGACCCAGTACTTC
J gene: TRBJ2-5; V gene: TRBV20-1; clone size: few; D gene: -; CDR3 length: 13; CDR3 protein: CSARDRYGETQYF; CDR3 DNA: TGCAGTGCTAGAGATAGATACGGCGAGACCCAGTACTTC
J gene: TRBJ2-7; V gene: TRBV20-1; clone size: many; D gene: TRBD2; CDR3 length: 15; CDR3 protein: CSARDQNGRAYEQYF; CDR3 DNA: TGCAGTGCTAGAGATCAGAACGGGAGGGCCTACGAGCAGTACTTC
J gene: TRBJ2-1; V gene: TRBV10-3; clone size: -; D gene: -; CDR3 length: 15; CDR3 protein: CAISEPGIRYNEQFF; CDR3 DNA: TGTGCCATCAGTGAACCAGGGATTAGGTACAATGAGCAGTTCTTC
J gene: TRBJ2-7; V gene: TRBV28; clone size: many; D gene: -; CDR3 length: 14; CDR3 protein: CASSPASLSYEQYF; CDR3 DNA: TGTGCCAGCAGCCCCGCAAGCCTCTCCTACGAGCAGTACTTC
J gene: TRBJ1-5; V gene: TRBV6-2/TRBV6-3; clone size: few; D gene: -; CDR3 length: 16; CDR3 protein: CASSEAMGGGGQPQHF; CDR3 DNA: TGTGCCAGCAGTGAAGCGATGGGGGGAGGGGGTCAGCCCCAGCATTTT
J gene: TRBJ2-4; V gene: TRBV5-1; clone size: few; D gene: -; CDR3 length: 17; CDR3 protein: CASSLASQELAKNIQYF; CDR3 DNA: TGCGCCAGCAGCTTGGCCTCACAGGAGCTAGCCAAAAACATTCAGTACTTC